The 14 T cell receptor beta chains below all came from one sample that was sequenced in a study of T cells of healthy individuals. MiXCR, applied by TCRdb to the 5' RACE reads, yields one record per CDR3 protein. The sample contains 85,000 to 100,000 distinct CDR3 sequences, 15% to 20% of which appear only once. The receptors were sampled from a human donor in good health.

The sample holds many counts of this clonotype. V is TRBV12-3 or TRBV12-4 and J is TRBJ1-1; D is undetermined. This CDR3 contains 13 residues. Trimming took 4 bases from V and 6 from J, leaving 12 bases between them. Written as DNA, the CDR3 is TGTGCCAGCAGTTCGACCTCGACGTCTGAAGCTTTCTTT. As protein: CASSSTSTSEAFF.

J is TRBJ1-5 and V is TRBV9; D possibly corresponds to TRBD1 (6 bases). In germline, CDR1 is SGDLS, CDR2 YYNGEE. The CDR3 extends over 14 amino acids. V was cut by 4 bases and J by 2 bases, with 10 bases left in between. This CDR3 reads CASSPRQGNQPQHF. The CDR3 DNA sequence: TGTGCCAGCAGCCCACGACAGGGCAATCAGCCCCAGCATTTT.

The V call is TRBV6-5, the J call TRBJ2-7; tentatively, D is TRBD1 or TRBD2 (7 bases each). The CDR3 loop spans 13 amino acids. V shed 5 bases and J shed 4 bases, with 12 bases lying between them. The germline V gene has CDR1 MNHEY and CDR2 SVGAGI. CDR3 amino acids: CASSPGGGYEQYF. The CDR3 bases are TGTGCCAGCAGTCCAGGGGGGGGGTACGAGCAGTACTTC.

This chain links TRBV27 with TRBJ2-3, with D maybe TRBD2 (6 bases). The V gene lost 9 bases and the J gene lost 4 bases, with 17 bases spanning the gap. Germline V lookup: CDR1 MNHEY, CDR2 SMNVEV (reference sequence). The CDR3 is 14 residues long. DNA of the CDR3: TGTGCCAGTAAGACGGGACTCCCTCCAGATACGCAGTATTTT. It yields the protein CASKTGLPPDTQYF.

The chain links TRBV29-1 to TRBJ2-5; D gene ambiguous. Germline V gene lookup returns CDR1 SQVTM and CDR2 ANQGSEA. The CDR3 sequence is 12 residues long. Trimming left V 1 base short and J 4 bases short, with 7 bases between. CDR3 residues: CSVEASGETQYF. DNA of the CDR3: TGCAGCGTTGAAGCCTCGGGAGAGACCCAGTACTTC. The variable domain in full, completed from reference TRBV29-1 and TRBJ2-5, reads SAVISQKPSRDICQRGTSLTIQCQVDSQVTMMFWYRQQPGQSLTLIATANQGSEATYESGFVIDKFPISRPNLTFSTLTVSNMSPEDSSIYLCSVEASGETQYFGPGTRLLVL.

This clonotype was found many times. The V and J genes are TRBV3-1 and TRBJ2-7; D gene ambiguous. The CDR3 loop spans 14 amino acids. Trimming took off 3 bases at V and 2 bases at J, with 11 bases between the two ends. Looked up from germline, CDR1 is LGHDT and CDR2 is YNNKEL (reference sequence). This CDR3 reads CASSQTPVTYEQYF. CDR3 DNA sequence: TGTGCCAGCAGCCAGACTCCTGTAACCTACGAGCAGTACTTC.

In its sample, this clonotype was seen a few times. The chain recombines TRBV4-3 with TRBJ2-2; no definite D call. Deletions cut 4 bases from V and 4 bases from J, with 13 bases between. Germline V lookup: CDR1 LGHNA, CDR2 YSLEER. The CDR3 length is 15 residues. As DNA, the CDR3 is TGCGCCAGCAGCCTCTGGGGTGGCAGCACCGGGGAGCTGTTTTTT. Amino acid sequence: CASSLWGGSTGELFF.

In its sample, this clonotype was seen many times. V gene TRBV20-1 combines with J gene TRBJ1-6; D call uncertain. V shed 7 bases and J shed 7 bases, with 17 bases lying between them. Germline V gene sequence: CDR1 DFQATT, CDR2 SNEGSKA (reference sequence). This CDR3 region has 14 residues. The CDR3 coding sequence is TGCAGTGTTCTCGATCAGGCTACAAATTCACCCCTCCACTTT. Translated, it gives CSVLDQATNSPLHF.

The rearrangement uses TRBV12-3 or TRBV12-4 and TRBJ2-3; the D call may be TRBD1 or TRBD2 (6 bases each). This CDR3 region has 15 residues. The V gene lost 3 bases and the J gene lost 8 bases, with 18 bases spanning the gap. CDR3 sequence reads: CASSLEGVTYGTQYF. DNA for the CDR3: TGTGCCAGCAGTTTGGAGGGGGTCACCTACGGTACGCAGTATTTT.

The CDR3 DNA reads as TGTGCCAGCAGGCCGGCCGGGGCAACCTACGAGCAGTACTTC. Translated: CASRPAGATYEQYF. This chain joins TRBV6-2 or TRBV6-3 and TRBJ2-7, with D possibly being TRBD1 or TRBD2 (5 bases each). The CDR3 runs 14 residues. V lost 6 bases to trimming and J lost 2 bases, with 14 bases between them. Germline V CDR1 and CDR2: MNHEY, SVGEGT.

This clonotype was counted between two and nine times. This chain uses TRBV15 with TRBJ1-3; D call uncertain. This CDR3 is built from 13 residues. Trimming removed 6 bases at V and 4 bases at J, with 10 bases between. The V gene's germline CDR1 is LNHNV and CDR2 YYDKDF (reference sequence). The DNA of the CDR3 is TGTGCCACCAGTTGGACCGAGGGAAACACCATATATTTT. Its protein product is CATSWTEGNTIYF. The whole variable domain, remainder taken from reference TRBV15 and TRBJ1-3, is DAMVIQNPRYQVTQFGKPVTLSCSQTLNHNVMYWYQQKSSQAPKLLFHYYDKDFNNEADTPDNFQSRRPNTSFCFLDIRSPGLGDTAMYLCATSWTEGNTIYFGEGSWLTVV.

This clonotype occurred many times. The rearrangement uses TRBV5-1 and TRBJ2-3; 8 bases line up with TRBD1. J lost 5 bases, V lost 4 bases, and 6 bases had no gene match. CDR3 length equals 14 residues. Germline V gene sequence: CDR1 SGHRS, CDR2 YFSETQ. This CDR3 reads CASSMQGAGDTQYF. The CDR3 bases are TGCGCCAGCAGCATGCAGGGGGCGGGAGATACGCAGTATTTT.

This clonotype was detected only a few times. The CDR3 DNA reads TGTGCCAGCAAAGACCCGGGACAGGGGGCTTCCGGGGCCAACGTCCTGACTTTC. Its translation is CASKDPGQGASGANVLTF. This chain joins TRBV6-2 or TRBV6-3 and TRBJ2-6, with 12 bases that match TRBD1. The germline V gene encodes CDR1 MNHEY and CDR2 SVGEGT. The length of the CDR3 is 18 residues. V lost 7 bases, J lost 4 bases, and 11 bases stayed unmatched.

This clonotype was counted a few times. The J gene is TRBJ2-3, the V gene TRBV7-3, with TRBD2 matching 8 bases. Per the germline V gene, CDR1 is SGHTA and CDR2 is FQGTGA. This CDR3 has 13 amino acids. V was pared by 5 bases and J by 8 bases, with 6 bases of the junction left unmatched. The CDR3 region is CASSPGLATTQYF. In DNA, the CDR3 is TGTGCCAGCAGCCCAGGACTAGCTACTACGCAGTATTTT.